The 9 T cell receptor beta chains below come from one sample, sequenced in a study of T cell responses to AZD1222 COVID-19 vaccine. The protocol was immunoSEQ multiplex PCR, while the TCRdb copy is restricted to in-frame clones and leaves out a portion. This sample has roughly 120,000 clones, with roughly 91% found just once. The material was peripheral blood, obtained 28 days after the second AZD1222 dose. These receptors originate from an adult who received the AZD1222 COVID-19 vaccine.

This clone was counted once. The CDR3 loop is CASTRKNQPQHF. In DNA form, the CDR3 reads TGCGCCAGCACCCGGAAAAATCAGCCCCAGCATTTT. The J gene is TRBJ1-5, the V gene TRBV23-1; the D is unclear. TRBV23-1 is marked as an open reading frame, function uncertain. This CDR3 comprises 12 residues. V lost 7 bases and J 4 bases, leaving 8 bases between the germline ends.

This chain links TRBV25-1 with TRBJ1-2; TRBD1 is a possible D gene (6 bases). This CDR3 is 16 amino acids long. Trimming left V 0 bases short and J 4 bases short, with 15 bases between. The germline V gene encodes CDR1 MGHDK and CDR2 SYGVNS. This CDR3 reads CASSEYISGDPYGYTF. CDR3 in DNA: TGTGCCAGCAGTGAATATATTTCAGGGGATCCCTATGGCTACACCTTC.

The chain couples TRBV19 to TRBJ2-1; 15 bases map to TRBD2. Germline-derived CDR1 and CDR2 are LNHDA and SQIVND (reference sequence). V dropped 4 bases and J dropped 3; count of bases not matched to a gene: 10. The CDR3 totals 19 residues. CDR3 bases: TGTGCCAGTAGTACCTACTCGGGACTAGCGGGGGGTATCTACAATGAGCAGTTCTTC. It is translated as CASSTYSGLAGGIYNEQFF.

This sequence joins TRBV6-5 and TRBJ2-7; D is perhaps TRBD1 (6 bases). Trimming took 8 bases from V and 3 from J, leaving 14 bases between them. CDR1 MNHEY and CDR2 SVGAGI come from the germline V gene. The CDR3 loop spans 13 amino acids. CDR3 sequence: CASALGADYEQYF. As DNA, the CDR3 is TGTGCCAGCGCTCTGGGGGCAGACTACGAGCAGTACTTC.

This chain joins TRBV11-1 and TRBJ1-4; 9 bases are a match to TRBD1. V shed 4 bases, J shed 8 bases, and the junction held 11 bases outside the gene matches. Germline CDR1 is SGHAT and CDR2 is FQDESV (reference sequence). The length of the CDR3 is 16 residues. In DNA form, the CDR3 reads TGTGCCAGCAGCTCGGGACAGGGTGTGTACTACGAAAAACTGTTTTTT. This gives the protein CASSSGQGVYYEKLFF. Supplemented by reference TRBV11-1 and TRBJ1-4, the full variable domain reads EAEVAQSPRYKITEKSQAVAFWCDPISGHATLYWYRQILGQGPELLVQFQDESVVDDSQLPKDRFSAERLKGVDSTLKIQPAELGDSAMYLCASSSGQGVYYEKLFFGSGTQLSVL.

The CDR3 nucleotides read TGTGCCAGCAGCCGCACGGTCCCCAAGGGGGTGCAGTTCTTC. Protein sequence: CASSRTVPKGVQFF. The chain combines TRBV11-3 with TRBJ2-1; D might be TRBD1 (6 bases). The CDR3 has 14 residues. V was shortened by 5 bases and J by 12 bases, with 20 bases between the two germline ends. Germline V gives CDR1 SGHNT, CDR2 YENEEA.

The chain is built from TRBV1 and TRBJ1-5. TRBV1 corresponds to a pseudogene. The CDR3 is made up of 12 amino acids. The DNA for the CDR3 is TGCACCAGCAGCGCAATAGATCAGCCCCAGCATTTT. Translating gives CTSSAIDQPQHF.

The genes are TRBV7-3 and TRBJ2-1; the match to TRBD2 covers 7 bases. The trim removed 6 bases at V and 4 bases at J, leaving 15 bases unmatched. The CDR3 length is 17 residues. Germline V gives CDR1 SGHTA, CDR2 FQGTGA. The CDR3 sequence: CASRLTGGPTTYNEQFF. The CDR3 DNA follows: TGTGCCAGCAGGCTAACGGGGGGACCAACTACATACAATGAGCAGTTCTTC. Variable domain in full (rest from reference TRBV7-3 and TRBJ2-1): GAGVSQTPSNKVTEKGKYVELRCDPISGHTALYWYRQSLGQGPEFLIYFQGTGAADDSGLPNDRFFAVRPEGSVSTLKIQRTERGDSAVYLCASRLTGGPTTYNEQFFGPGTRLTVL.

The chain links TRBV4-2 to TRBJ2-7, with 11 bases identical to TRBD2. CDR3 length: 16 amino acids. Germline V CDR1 and CDR2: LGHNA, YNFKEQ. J lost 5 bases, V lost 0 bases, and 6 bases had no gene match. CDR3 in DNA: TGTGCCAGCAGCCAAGATTCGGGACTAGCGGTCGACGAGCAGTACTTC. Protein sequence: CASSQDSGLAVDEQYF.